This TCR beta chain was retrieved from a study of immune heterogeneity within non-small cell lung tumors. Findings of the study overall: Some T-cell receptor beta clonotypes occurred at high frequency. These high-frequency clonotypes were largely distinct between individual patients.

Worth noting for this clonotype: Antigen unknown. This may come from a read error, since a much larger clone is one base off.

Multiplex PCR employing 32 V and 13 J primers generated amplicons of the TCR beta CDR3. TCRdb redid the calling of the multiplex PCR reads with MiXCR, one entry per CDR3 protein. The table includes a few thousand distinct CDR3 sequences, 20% to 30% detected once. The CDR3 is 15 amino acids. CDR1 is SGHRS, CDR2 YFSETQ, per germline. Samples each supplied 600 ng of bulk tumor genomic DNA as template. From each primary tumor, several far-apart biopsies were obtained during surgery. Enrolled individuals presented with untreated, newly diagnosed non-small cell lung cancer and received curative surgery. Input material: lung tumor tissue. The TCR originated in a woman aged 60-75 years with non-small cell lung cancer. V gene TRBV5-1 combines with J gene TRBJ1-1; D is possibly TRBD1 (5 bases). CDR3 sequence reads: CASSLAGGANNEAFF. The CDR3 DNA sequence: TGCGCCAGCAGCTTGGCTGGAGGGGCAAACAATGAAGCTTTCTTT.